The 27 T cell receptor beta chains below all came from one sample that was sequenced in a study of CD8+ T cells in alopecia areata. RNA was extracted and reverse transcribed into cDNA as the sequencing template. TCRdb's copy holds only in-frame clones and misses some; the assay was immunoSEQ multiplex PCR. The sample yields approximately 54,000 clones, almost 97% seen once. Source: CD8+ T cells sorted from blood, taken at week 0. These TCRs come from a human donor with alopecia areata.

The V call is TRBV4-1, the J call TRBJ2-2; tentative D call: TRBD1 (6 bases). Germline CDR1 reads MGHRA; CDR2 reads YSYEKL. Trimming stripped 0 bases from V and 1 base from J, with 6 bases between. CDR3 size: 15 residues. CDR3 in amino acids: CASSQEQGNTGELFF. CDR3 nucleotide sequence: TGCGCCAGCAGCCAAGAACAGGGGAACACCGGGGAGCTGTTTTTT.

V gene TRBV5-6 combines with J gene TRBJ2-1, with D unresolved. Trimming took off 0 bases at V and 4 bases at J, with 11 bases between the two ends. The CDR3 covers 15 residues. The germline V gene has CDR1 SGHDT and CDR2 YYEEEE. The CDR3 protein is CASSLDPSRYNEQFF. In DNA, the CDR3 is TGTGCCAGCAGCTTGGATCCCTCGCGGTACAATGAGCAGTTCTTC.

This chain links TRBV29-1 with TRBJ2-7; maybe TRBD1 (6 bases). The CDR3 contains 14 residues. The germline CDR1 and CDR2 sequences are SQVTM and ANQGSEA. Trimming removed 5 bases from V and 4 bases from J, with 18 bases in between. The CDR3 DNA follows: TGCAGCGTTCTGACAGGTTCGGTAAGGTACGAGCAGTACTTC. Protein: CSVLTGSVRYEQYF.

The J gene is TRBJ2-7, the V gene TRBV28, with TRBD2 as a possible D gene (5 bases). The CDR3 runs to 15 residues. V lost 3 bases and J lost 9, with 21 bases in between. Germline-derived CDR1 and CDR2 are MDHEN and SYDVKM. CDR3 amino acids: CASSFFQDALRGQYF. The CDR3 region has the DNA TGTGCCAGCAGTTTCTTCCAGGACGCCCTCCGGGGGCAGTACTTC. Full variable domain (missing parts from reference TRBV28 and TRBJ2-7): DVKVTQSSRYLVKRTGEKVFLECVQDMDHENMFWYRQDPGLGLRLIYFSYDVKMKEKGDIPEGYSVSREKKERFSLILESASTNQTSMYLCASSFFQDALRGQYFGPGTRLTVT.

This chain links TRBV2 with TRBJ2-2; D is undetermined. V was pared by 7 bases and J by 3 bases, with 9 bases between. CDR1 and CDR2 from the germline V gene are SNHLY and FYNNEI. The CDR3 covers 13 residues. CDR3 loop: CASTYGDTGELFF. Written as DNA, the CDR3 is TGTGCCAGCACTTATGGTGACACCGGGGAGCTGTTTTTT.

The rearrangement uses TRBV27 and TRBJ2-7; D unclear. This CDR3 region has 16 residues. Trimming cost V 1 base and J 4 bases, with 17 bases left between them. CDR1 and CDR2 (germline): MNHEY, SMNVEV (reference sequence). CDR3 sequence reads: CASSLLGPQTPYEQYF. CDR3 coding DNA: TGTGCCAGCAGTTTATTAGGCCCCCAAACCCCTTACGAGCAGTACTTC.

This clone was seen just once. The chain carries TRBV30 and TRBJ1-5; D possibly corresponds to TRBD1 (5 bases). Germline-derived CDR1 and CDR2 are GTSNPN and SVGIG (reference sequence). The length of the CDR3 is 14 residues. V shed 3 bases and J shed 2 bases, with 11 bases lying between them. Written as DNA, the CDR3 is TGTGCCTGGAGCTATAGGGGAGGCAATCAGCCCCAGCATTTT. It specifies CAWSYRGGNQPQHF.

The gene calls are TRBV18 and TRBJ2-7; the D gene is possibly TRBD1 (5 bases). Germline V gene lookup returns CDR1 KGHSH and CDR2 LQKENI. CDR3 size: 16 residues. Trimming took 1 base from V and 0 from J, leaving 13 bases between them. CDR3 DNA sequence: TGTGCCAGCTCACCACGACAAACAGGATCCTCCTACGAGCAGTACTTC. Translating it yields CASSPRQTGSSYEQYF.

The chain is built from TRBV7-9 and TRBJ2-3, with D tentatively TRBD2 (6 bases). The CDR3 has 13 residues. The germline CDR1 and CDR2 sequences are SEHNR and FQNEAQ (reference sequence). Trimming removed 1 base from V and 4 bases from J, with 6 bases in between. CDR3 DNA: TGTGCCAGCAGCTTAGGACTAGCAGATACGCAGTATTTT. Its translation: CASSLGLADTQYF. The entire variable domain, with the rest obtained from reference TRBV7-9 and TRBJ2-3, is as follows: DTGVSQNPRHKITKRGQNVTFRCDPISEHNRLYWYRQTLGQGPEFLTYFQNEAQLEKSRLLSDRFSAERPKGSFSTLEIQRTEQGDSAMYLCASSLGLADTQYFGPGTRLTVL.

This clone has just a few counts. J is TRBJ2-3 and V is TRBV23-1; 7 nucleotides line up with TRBD2. TRBV23-1 is assigned to the ORF class and has an uncertain function. V lost 2 bases and J lost 0; bases outside the gene matches: 8. The CDR3 covers 17 residues. CDR3 sequence reads: CASSQGLADSSTDTQYF. The CDR3 DNA reads as TGCGCCAGCAGTCAAGGGCTAGCGGACTCTAGCACAGATACGCAGTATTTT.

The rearrangement joins TRBV4-1 to TRBJ2-5; D gene uncertain. Germline V gives CDR1 MGHRA, CDR2 YSYEKL. CDR3 length: 16 amino acids. V lost 4 bases, J lost 0 bases, and 15 bases lay in between. DNA of the CDR3: TGCGCCAGCAGCCGCCGGACCGGAGCTTACCAAGAGACCCAGTACTTC. Residues: CASSRRTGAYQETQYF.

This clone has a single count. V and J are TRBV5-6 and TRBJ1-5; D unresolved. Trimming pared 4 bases from V and 5 bases from J, leaving 16 bases between. Germline CDR1 and CDR2: SGHDT and YYEEEE. This CDR3 spans 15 amino acids. CDR3: CASSLASALDQPQHF. The DNA for the CDR3 is TGTGCCAGCAGCCTTGCCTCGGCCCTCGATCAGCCCCAGCATTTT.

This chain connects TRBV4-3 to TRBJ2-5, with D unresolved. This CDR3 comprises 18 residues. Germline-derived CDR1 and CDR2 are LGHNA and YSLEER. V shed 0 bases and J shed 2 bases, with 19 bases lying between them. The CDR3 is CASSQEPAWSEAQETQYF. The CDR3 DNA sequence: TGCGCCAGCAGCCAAGAACCCGCCTGGAGCGAGGCTCAAGAGACCCAGTACTTC.

The chain has TRBV7-9 and TRBJ2-7; 7 bases agree with TRBD1. Trimming cost V 4 bases and J 2 bases; bases outside gene matches: 11. CDR3 length: 16 amino acids. The germline CDR1 and CDR2 sequences are SEHNR and FQNEAQ (reference sequence). This chain's CDR3 is CASSSPQIRGTYEQYF. The CDR3 DNA reads TGTGCCAGCAGCTCGCCCCAAATCAGGGGGACCTACGAGCAGTACTTC.

This rearrangement joins TRBV15 to TRBJ2-2; weak D call: TRBD2 (5 bases). Between the trimmed V and J ends, which lost 8 bases and 2 bases, there was a span of 9 bases. Germline CDR1 reads LNHNV; CDR2 reads YYDKDF (reference sequence). The CDR3 extends over 13 amino acids. Written as DNA, the CDR3 is TGTGCCACCTTGGGAGTAAACACCGGGGAGCTGTTTTTT. Translated, it gives CATLGVNTGELFF. The whole variable domain, filled in from reference TRBV15 and TRBJ2-2, reads DAMVIQNPRYQVTQFGKPVTLSCSQTLNHNVMYWYQQKSSQAPKLLFHYYDKDFNNEADTPDNFQSRRPNTSFCFLDIRSPGLGDTAMYLCATLGVNTGELFFGEGSRLTVL.

The rearrangement joins TRBV7-2 to TRBJ2-1, with 7 bases aligning to TRBD2. This CDR3 spans 17 amino acids. Germline CDR1 is SGHTA and CDR2 is FQGNSA. Trimming at V came to 5 bases and at J to 2 bases, leaving 12 bases not matched to a gene. The CDR3 nucleotides are TGTGCCAGCAGCCCGATGCCCTCCGGGGGGACCTACAATGAGCAGTTCTTC. It translates to CASSPMPSGGTYNEQFF.

This chain links TRBV5-4 with TRBJ2-3; no reliable D call. Germline values: CDR1 SGHNT, CDR2 YYREEE (reference sequence). V lost 6 bases to trimming and J lost 3 bases, with 8 bases between them. The CDR3 length is 12 residues. The DNA for the CDR3 is TGTGCCAGCAAAGATCAAACAGATACGCAGTATTTT. Protein: CASKDQTDTQYF.

The chain's CDR3 is CASSEGSSNQPQHF. The CDR3 DNA reads as TGTGCCAGCAGTGAGGGCAGTTCCAATCAGCCCCAGCATTTT. This chain joins TRBV2 and TRBJ1-5, with no clear D. CDR1 is SNHLY, CDR2 FYNNEI, per germline. Trimming pared 3 bases from V and 3 bases from J, leaving 9 bases between. This CDR3 is built from 14 residues.

Written as DNA, the CDR3 is TGTGCCAGCAGCCCCACGGGACAGGGTGGCAATGAGCAGTTCTTC. Amino acid sequence: CASSPTGQGGNEQFF. This rearrangement joins TRBV7-9 to TRBJ2-1; TRBD1 matches 9 bases. Germline assignment: CDR1 SEHNR and CDR2 FQNEAQ (reference sequence). The CDR3 is made up of 15 amino acids. V was pared by 5 bases and J by 6 bases, with 8 bases of the junction left unmatched.

This rearrangement joins TRBV4-2 to TRBJ2-1; D is uncertain. The germline V gene has CDR1 LGHNA and CDR2 YNFKEQ. The CDR3 extends over 12 amino acids. V lost 3 bases, J lost 6 bases, and 6 bases lay in between. CDR3 sequence reads: CASSHSSNEQFF. The CDR3 DNA reads TGTGCCAGCAGCCACTCGAGCAATGAGCAGTTCTTC.

The V and J genes are TRBV6-5 and TRBJ2-5; 7 nucleotides match TRBD1. CDR1 MNHEY and CDR2 SVGAGI come from the germline V gene. The CDR3 is made up of 14 amino acids. V shed 6 bases and J 1 base; nucleotides not matched to a gene: 5. The CDR3 nucleotides read TGTGCCAGCAGCCCCGGACAGGCCCAAGAGACCCAGTACTTC. Protein product: CASSPGQAQETQYF.

The chain has TRBV19 and TRBJ2-7; tentatively, D is TRBD1 (7 bases). CDR3 length equals 16 residues. Trimming shortened V by 6 bases and J by 4 bases, and 22 bases separated the two germline ends. The germline V gene has CDR1 LNHDA and CDR2 SQIVND (reference sequence). The CDR3 sequence: CASSPLAGQRFYEQYF. The CDR3 region has the DNA TGTGCCAGTAGCCCACTCGCGGGACAGAGATTTTACGAGCAGTACTTC.

Notes on this clone: One end of the junction does not line up with germline, which may come from a read error. CDR3 sequence: CASSSHGLSGDTIYF. The CDR3 bases are TGTGCCAGCAGCTCACACGGACTGTCTGGAGACACCATATATTTT. This sequence joins TRBV7-9 and TRBJ1-3; no clear D gene. The CDR3 totals 15 residues. Germline CDR1 is SEHNR and CDR2 is FQNEAQ (reference sequence).

The rearrangement uses TRBV11-3 and TRBJ1-6; tentative D call: TRBD1 (5 bases). Germline CDR1 SGHNT, CDR2 YENEEA. The CDR3 is made up of 16 amino acids. V was shortened by 6 bases and J by 0 bases, with 12 bases between the two germline ends. CDR3 region: CASREDTNSYNSPLHF. In DNA form, the CDR3 reads TGTGCCAGCAGGGAGGACACTAACTCCTATAATTCACCCCTCCACTTT. Full variable domain (remainder filled in from reference TRBV11-3 and TRBJ1-6): EAGVVQSPRYKIIEKKQPVAFWCNPISGHNTLYWYLQNLGQGPELLIRYENEEAVDDSQLPKDRFSAERLKGVDSTLKIQPAELGDSAVYLCASREDTNSYNSPLHFGNGTRLTVT.

This clone appeared a single time. The rearrangement uses TRBV14 and TRBJ2-1; maybe TRBD1 (6 bases). The CDR3 consists of 14 residues. V was clipped by 5 bases and J by 3 bases, with 11 bases between them. Germline values: CDR1 SGHDN, CDR2 FVKESK. The DNA of the CDR3 is TGTGCCAGCAGCACCGGGACATACTACAATGAGCAGTTCTTC. Translated, it gives CASSTGTYYNEQFF.

This chain uses TRBV5-1 with TRBJ2-5; TRBD1 agrees at 9 bases. Germline V CDR1 and CDR2: SGHRS, YFSETQ. V trimming: 2 bases; J trimming: 4 bases; junction bases outside the gene matches: 3. CDR3 size: 14 residues. The CDR3 nucleotides read TGCGCCAGCAGCTTACAGGGGGCGCGAGAGACCCAGTACTTC. Its protein product is CASSLQGARETQYF. The full variable domain, rest sourced from reference TRBV5-1 and TRBJ2-5, is KAGVTQTPRYLIKTRGQQVTLSCSPISGHRSVSWYQQTPGQGLQFLFEYFSETQRNKGNFPGRFSGRQFSNSRSEMNVSTLELGDSALYLCASSLQGARETQYFGPGTRLLVL.

The chain joins TRBV10-3 to TRBJ1-2; TRBD1 agrees at 7 bases. Germline CDR1 ENHRY, CDR2 SYGVKD. Trimming removed 0 bases from V and 2 bases from J; junction bases left unmatched: 0. There are 14 residues in the CDR3. CDR3 residues: CAISESTGNYGYTF. Written as DNA, the CDR3 is TGTGCCATCAGTGAGTCGACAGGGAACTATGGCTACACCTTC.